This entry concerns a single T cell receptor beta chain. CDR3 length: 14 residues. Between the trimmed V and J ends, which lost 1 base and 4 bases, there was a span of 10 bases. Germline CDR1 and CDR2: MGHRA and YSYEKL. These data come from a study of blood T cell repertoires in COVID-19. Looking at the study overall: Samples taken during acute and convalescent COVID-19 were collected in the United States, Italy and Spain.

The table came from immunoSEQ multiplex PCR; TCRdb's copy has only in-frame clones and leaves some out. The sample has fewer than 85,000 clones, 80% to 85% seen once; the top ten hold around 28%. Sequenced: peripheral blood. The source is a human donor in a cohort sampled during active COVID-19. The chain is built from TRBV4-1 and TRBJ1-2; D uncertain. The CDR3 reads CASSQAPLSYGYTF. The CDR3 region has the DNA TGCGCCAGCAGCCAAGCCCCCCTCTCCTATGGCTACACCTTC.